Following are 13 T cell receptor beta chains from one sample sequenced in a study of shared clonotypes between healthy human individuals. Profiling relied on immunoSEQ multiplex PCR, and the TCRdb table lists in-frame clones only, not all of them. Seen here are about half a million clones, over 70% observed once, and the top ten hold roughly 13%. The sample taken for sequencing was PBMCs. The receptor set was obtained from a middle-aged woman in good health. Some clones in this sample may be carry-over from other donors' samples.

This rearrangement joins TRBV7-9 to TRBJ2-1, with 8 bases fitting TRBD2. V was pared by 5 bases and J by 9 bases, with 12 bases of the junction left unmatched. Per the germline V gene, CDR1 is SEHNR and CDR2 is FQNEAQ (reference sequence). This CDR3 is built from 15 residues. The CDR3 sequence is CASSVPGTRSGEQFF. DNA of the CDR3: TGTGCCAGCAGCGTCCCCGGGACTAGATCCGGTGAGCAGTTCTTC.

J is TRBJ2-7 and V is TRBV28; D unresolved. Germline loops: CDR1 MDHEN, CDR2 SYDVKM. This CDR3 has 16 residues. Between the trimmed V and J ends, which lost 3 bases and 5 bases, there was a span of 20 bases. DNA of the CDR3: TGTGCCAGCAGTTTTTGGGTAGCAACTTCTTCCCACGAGCAGTACTTC. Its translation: CASSFWVATSSHEQYF.

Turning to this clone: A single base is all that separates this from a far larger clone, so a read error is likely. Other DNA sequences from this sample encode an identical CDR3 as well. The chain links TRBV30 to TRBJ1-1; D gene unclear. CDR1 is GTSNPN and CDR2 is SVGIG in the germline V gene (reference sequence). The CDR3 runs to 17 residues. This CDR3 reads CAWSASLTSTLGTEAFF. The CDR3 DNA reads TGTGCCTGGAGCGCCAGTCTTACCTCAACCTTGGGCACTGAAGCTTTCTTC.

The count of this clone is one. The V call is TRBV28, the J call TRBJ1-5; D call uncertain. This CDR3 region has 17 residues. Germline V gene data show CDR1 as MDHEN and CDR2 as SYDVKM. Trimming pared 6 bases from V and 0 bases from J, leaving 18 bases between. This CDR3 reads CASRRTDLFYSNQPQHF. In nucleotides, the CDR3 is TGTGCCAGCAGGAGGACGGACCTTTTTTATAGCAATCAGCCCCAGCATTTT.

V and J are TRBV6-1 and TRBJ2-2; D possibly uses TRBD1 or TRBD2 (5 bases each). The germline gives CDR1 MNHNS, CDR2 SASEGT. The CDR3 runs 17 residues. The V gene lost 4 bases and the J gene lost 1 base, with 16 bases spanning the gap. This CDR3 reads CASSGNPGARNTGELFF. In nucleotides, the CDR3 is TGTGCCAGCAGTGGTAACCCCGGGGCGCGGAACACCGGGGAGCTGTTTTTT.

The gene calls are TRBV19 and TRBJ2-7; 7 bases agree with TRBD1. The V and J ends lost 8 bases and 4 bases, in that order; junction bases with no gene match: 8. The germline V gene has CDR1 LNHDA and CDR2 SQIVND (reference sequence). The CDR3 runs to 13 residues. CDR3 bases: TGTGCCAGTGCGAAGGGGGCCCCATACGAGCAGTACTTC. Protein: CASAKGAPYEQYF.

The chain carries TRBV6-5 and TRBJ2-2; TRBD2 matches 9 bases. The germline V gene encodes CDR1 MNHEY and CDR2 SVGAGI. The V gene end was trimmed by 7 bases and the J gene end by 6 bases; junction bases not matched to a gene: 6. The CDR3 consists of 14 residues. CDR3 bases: TGTGCCAGCAAGCAAGTAGCGGGAGCCGGGGAGCTGTTTTTT. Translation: CASKQVAGAGELFF.

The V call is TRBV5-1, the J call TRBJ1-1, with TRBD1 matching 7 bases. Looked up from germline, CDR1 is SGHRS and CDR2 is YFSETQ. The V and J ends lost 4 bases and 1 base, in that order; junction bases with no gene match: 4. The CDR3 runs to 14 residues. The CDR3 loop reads CASSPWTGNTEAFF. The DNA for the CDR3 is TGCGCCAGCAGCCCCTGGACAGGGAACACTGAAGCTTTCTTT.

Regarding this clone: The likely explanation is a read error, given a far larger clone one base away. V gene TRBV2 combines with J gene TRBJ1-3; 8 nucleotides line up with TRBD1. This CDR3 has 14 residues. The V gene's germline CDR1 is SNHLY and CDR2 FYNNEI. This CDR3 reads CASKTGDAGNIIYF. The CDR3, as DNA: TGTGCCAGCAAGACAGGGGATGCTGGAAACATCATATATTTT.

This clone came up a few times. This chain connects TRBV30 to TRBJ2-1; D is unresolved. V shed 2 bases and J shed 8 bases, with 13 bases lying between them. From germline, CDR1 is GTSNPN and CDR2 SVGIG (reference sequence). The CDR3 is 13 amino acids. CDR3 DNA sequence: TGTGCCTGGAGTAGAGGTAGCTTGGATGAGCAGTTCTTC. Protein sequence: CAWSRGSLDEQFF.

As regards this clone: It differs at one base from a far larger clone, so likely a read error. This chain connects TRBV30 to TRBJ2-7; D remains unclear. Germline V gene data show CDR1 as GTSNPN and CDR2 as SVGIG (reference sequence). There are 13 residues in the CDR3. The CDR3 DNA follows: TGTGCCTGGAGTGTGTCCTTCGAAAGCGAGCTGTACTTC. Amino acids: CAWSVSFESELYF.

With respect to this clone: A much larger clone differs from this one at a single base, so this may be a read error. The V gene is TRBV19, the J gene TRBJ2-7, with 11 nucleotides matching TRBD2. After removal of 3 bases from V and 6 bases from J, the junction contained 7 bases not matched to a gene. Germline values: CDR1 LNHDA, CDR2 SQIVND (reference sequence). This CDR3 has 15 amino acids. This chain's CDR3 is CASSIPGLAVAEQYF. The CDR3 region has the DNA TGTGCCAGTAGTATCCCGGGACTAGCGGTAGCCGAGCAGTACTTC. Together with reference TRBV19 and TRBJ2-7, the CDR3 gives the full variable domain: DGGITQSPKYLFRKEGQNVTLSCEQNLNHDAMYWYRQDPGQGLRLIYYSQIVNDFQKGDIAEGYSVSREKKESFPLTVTSAQKNPTAFYLCASSIPGLAVAEQYFGPGTRLTVT.

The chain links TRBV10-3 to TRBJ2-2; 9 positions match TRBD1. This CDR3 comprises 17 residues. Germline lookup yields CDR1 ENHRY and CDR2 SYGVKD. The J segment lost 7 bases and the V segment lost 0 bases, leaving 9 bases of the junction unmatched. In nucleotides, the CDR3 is TGTGCCATCAGTGAGTCAGCACAGGGGGCTGATGGCGGGGAGCTGTTTTTT. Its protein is CAISESAQGADGGELFF.